One sample yielded the 16 T cell receptor beta chains listed below, sequenced in a study of T cells in localized non-small cell lung cancer. Sequenced by immunoSEQ multiplex PCR; TCRdb stores in-frame clones only, minus some. The sample has about 1,200 clones, approximately 21% seen once. The sample in question was normal lung tissue next to the tumor, obtained before any cancer treatment. The receptors here all came from an older male donor with stage III lung adenocarcinoma.

The gene calls are TRBV5-1 and TRBJ1-1, with TRBD1 matching 7 bases. V lost 4 bases, J lost 1 base, and 4 bases stayed unmatched. CDR3 size: 14 residues. Germline V gene data show CDR1 as SGHRS and CDR2 as YFSETQ. Here the CDR3 reads CASSTGQANTEAFF. The CDR3 DNA follows: TGCGCCAGCAGCACAGGACAGGCGAACACTGAAGCTTTCTTT. The complete variable domain, with remaining parts taken from reference TRBV5-1 and TRBJ1-1, reads KAGVTQTPRYLIKTRGQQVTLSCSPISGHRSVSWYQQTPGQGLQFLFEYFSETQRNKGNFPGRFSGRQFSNSRSEMNVSTLELGDSALYLCASSTGQANTEAFFGQGTRLTVV.

This clone is categorized as medium-sized. The chain is built from TRBV11-3 and TRBJ2-5, with D possibly being TRBD2 (5 bases). CDR3 length: 14 residues. Germline lookup yields CDR1 SGHNT and CDR2 YENEEA. Trimming removed 2 bases at V and 6 bases at J, with 13 bases between. In DNA form, the CDR3 reads TGTGCCAGCAGCTTAACCCGAGGGAGTAAGACCCAGTACTTC. It yields the protein CASSLTRGSKTQYF. The variable domain in full, with the rest retrieved from reference TRBV11-3 and TRBJ2-5, is EAGVVQSPRYKIIEKKQPVAFWCNPISGHNTLYWYLQNLGQGPELLIRYENEEAVDDSQLPKDRFSAERLKGVDSTLKIQPAELGDSAVYLCASSLTRGSKTQYFGPGTRLLVL.

This chain uses TRBV19 with TRBJ2-7, with 8 positions matching TRBD1. CDR1 LNHDA and CDR2 SQIVND come from the germline V gene (reference sequence). V gave up 3 bases and J gave up 5 bases; unmatched junction bases: 6. This CDR3 has 14 amino acids. The chain's CDR3 is CASSIDRGLDEQYF. As DNA, the CDR3 is TGTGCCAGTAGTATTGACAGGGGATTGGACGAGCAGTACTTC.

The chain couples TRBV28 to TRBJ1-2; TRBD1 agrees at 9 bases. The V and J ends lost 2 bases and 5 bases, in that order; junction bases with no gene match: 6. The CDR3 runs 15 residues. Looked up from germline, CDR1 is MDHEN and CDR2 is SYDVKM. CDR3: CASSLAGTGNYGYTF. The CDR3 DNA reads as TGTGCCAGCAGTTTAGCTGGGACAGGGAATTATGGCTACACCTTC.

This clone is medium-sized in the sample. The chain links TRBV11-3 to TRBJ1-2; D may be TRBD1 (6 bases). Per the germline V gene, CDR1 is SGHNT and CDR2 is YENEEA. V shed 1 base and J shed 2 bases, with 17 bases lying between them. The CDR3 spans 17 residues. The CDR3 loop is CASSLVRGRLGNYGYTF. The CDR3 nucleotides are TGTGCCAGCAGCTTAGTACGGGGGCGCCTGGGCAACTATGGCTACACCTTC.

This clone has a handful of counts. The rearrangement links TRBV11-3 to TRBJ1-1; D is perhaps TRBD1 (5 bases). The V end was cut by 3 bases, the J end by 1 base, with 21 bases between. The CDR3 length is 18 residues. Germline V CDR1 and CDR2: SGHNT, YENEEA. The CDR3 reads CASSLGKFGGIKNTEAFF. Here the CDR3 DNA reads TGTGCCAGCAGCTTGGGGAAGTTCGGGGGAATTAAGAACACTGAAGCTTTCTTT. Variable domain in full (rest from reference TRBV11-3 and TRBJ1-1): EAGVVQSPRYKIIEKKQPVAFWCNPISGHNTLYWYLQNLGQGPELLIRYENEEAVDDSQLPKDRFSAERLKGVDSTLKIQPAELGDSAVYLCASSLGKFGGIKNTEAFFGQGTRLTVV.

This clone is judged medium-sized. The V call is TRBV6-8, the J call TRBJ2-4, with D possibly TRBD2 on 7 matching bases. CDR3 length: 13 amino acids. CDR1 is MNHGY, CDR2 SAAAGT, per germline. V was cut by 10 bases and J by 10 bases, with 20 bases left in between. The CDR3 DNA sequence: TGTGCCACCTCAGAACAGGGAGGGGGGATTCAGTACTTC. This codes for CATSEQGGGIQYF.

The rearrangement uses TRBV29-1 and TRBJ2-1, with 12 nucleotides matching TRBD1. With V trimmed by 2 bases and J by 3 bases, 17 bases remained unmatched. This CDR3 is built from 20 residues. Germline loops: CDR1 SQVTM, CDR2 ANQGSEA. The CDR3 is CSVELGTGGAQPSGYNEQFF. CDR3 DNA sequence: TGCAGCGTTGAATTAGGGACAGGGGGCGCCCAGCCGTCCGGCTACAATGAGCAGTTCTTC.

This rearrangement joins TRBV5-1 to TRBJ1-1; tentatively, D is TRBD1 (6 bases). The CDR3 extends over 14 amino acids. Between the trimmed V and J ends, which lost 4 bases and 2 bases, there was a span of 12 bases. The germline V gene encodes CDR1 SGHRS and CDR2 YFSETQ. The CDR3 nucleotides read TGCGCCAGCAGCCCAGGACAGCCAAACACTGAAGCTTTCTTT. It translates to CASSPGQPNTEAFF.

The chain joins TRBV5-1 to TRBJ1-5, with 8 bases aligning to TRBD1. There are 15 residues in the CDR3. The V gene end was trimmed by 5 bases and the J gene end by 2 bases; junction bases not matched to a gene: 6. Germline values: CDR1 SGHRS, CDR2 YFSETQ. CDR3 DNA sequence: TGCGCCAGCAGGACAGGGGTCGAGGGCAATCAGCCCCAGCATTTT. It yields the protein CASRTGVEGNQPQHF.

The genes are TRBV6-7 and TRBJ1-2, with a weak D call TRBD1 (6 bases). Being an ORF, TRBV6-7 has a function that is uncertain. CDR3 length: 16 residues. Deletions cut 4 bases from V and 3 bases from J, with 18 bases between. The CDR3 region has the DNA TGTGCCAGCAGTTCAGAGGCAGGGAAGGGGGACTATGGCTACACCTTC. It yields the protein CASSSEAGKGDYGYTF.

This chain connects TRBV19 to TRBJ1-2, with 9 bases fitting TRBD1. In germline, CDR1 is LNHDA, CDR2 SQIVND (reference sequence). After removal of 4 bases from V and 1 base from J, the junction contained 10 bases not matched to a gene. This CDR3 has 17 residues. This CDR3 reads CASSTGTGGAINYGYTF. CDR3 coding DNA: TGTGCCAGTAGTACGGGAACAGGGGGCGCCATTAACTATGGCTACACCTTC. Drawing the rest from reference TRBV19 and TRBJ1-2, the complete variable domain is DGGITQSPKYLFRKEGQNVTLSCEQNLNHDAMYWYRQDPGQGLRLIYYSQIVNDFQKGDIAEGYSVSREKKESFPLTVTSAQKNPTAFYLCASSTGTGGAINYGYTFGSGTRLTVV.

In DNA, the CDR3 is TGTGCCAGTCGAAAGTTTGAACGCGGGACACCCCTCCACTTT. Translation gives CASRKFERGTPLHF. J is TRBJ1-6 and V is TRBV19; no reliable D call. The V gene's germline CDR1 is LNHDA and CDR2 SQIVND (reference sequence). Trimming shortened V by 8 bases and J by 11 bases, and 19 bases separated the two germline ends. This CDR3 has 14 amino acids.

This clone occurred a few times. The rearrangement uses TRBV6-8 and TRBJ1-1, with unresolved D. The CDR3 covers 13 residues. Trimming removed 6 bases from V and 5 bases from J, with 13 bases in between. Germline assignment: CDR1 MNHGY and CDR2 SAAAGT. CDR3 in DNA: TGTGCCAGCAGGGACCGTCAGTGGACTGAAGCTTTCTTT. Its translation: CASRDRQWTEAFF.

This clone is categorized as medium-sized. The V gene is TRBV6-8, the J gene TRBJ2-1; 8 bases agree with TRBD1. This CDR3 has 14 residues. J gave up 5 bases and V 6 bases, and 6 bases lay outside the gene matches. Germline values: CDR1 MNHGY, CDR2 SAAAGT. DNA for the CDR3: TGTGCCAGCAGGACACAGGGGGTGAACAATGAGCAGTTCTTC. This sequence encodes CASRTQGVNNEQFF.

CDR3 bases: TGCGCCAGCCTCCCGGGACTAGCCTATAGGAATGAGCAGTTCTTC. This translates into CASLPGLAYRNEQFF. V is TRBV10-2 and J is TRBJ2-1, with 9 bases aligning to TRBD2. Germline assignment: CDR1 WSHSY and CDR2 SAAADI. J gave up 7 bases and V 8 bases, and 12 bases lay outside the gene matches. The CDR3 contains 15 residues.